This TCR beta chain derives from a study of CD8+CD57+ T cells in acquired aplastic anemia (dated by TCRdb to 2017 to 2018). Context from the whole study: On average, sorted CD4+ and CD8+ cells yielded approximately 3 ug of extracted DNA, with a range of about 0.18 to 27.4 ug. CD8+CD57+ expansion was defined as frequency above the mean frequency observed in healthy subjects. Study-wide conclusions, independent of this receptor: About 30 CD8+ CDR3 sequences were found to be shared between patients and controls, but these sequences appeared to be highly expressed in patients and within the immunodominant clones of the patients. Between patients and healthy controls, no significant difference in CD8+ Simpson's diversity was found (P=0.060).

The CDR3 covers 17 residues, taking in both the cysteine and the phenylalanine. CDR3 DNA only is kept here, 51 bases in frame from base 1. For CDR1 and CDR2, the germline V gene lists SGHRS and YFSETQ. At the junction V is shortened by 6 bases and J by 5 bases; bases outside the gene matches: 16. The patients picked for sequencing were ones in whom flow cytometry had shown an expansion of CD8+CD57+ cells. All patients had severe acquired aplastic anemia diagnosed by International Study of Aplastic Anemia and Agranulocytosis and Camitta criteria. At the time blood was sampled, none of the patients had received any therapy. The study deep-sequenced TCR repertoires of sorted CD4+ and CD8+ blood T cells from severe aplastic anemia patients and healthy subjects. In the USA, patient enrollment took place under clinicaltrials.gov protocols 00001620, 01623167, 00001397, 00071045, 00081523 and 00961064. Ficoll-Paque density gradient centrifugation was used to isolate peripheral blood mononuclear cells. Before DNA extraction, CD4+ and CD8+ T cells were sorted by FACS or by magnetic beads.

Remarks on this clonotype: What this receptor recognizes is not known. No base quality values were provided; no much bigger clone lies one nucleotide off.

Genomic DNA served as template for TCR beta VDJ combination and CDR3 sequence profiling. An Illumina HiSeq 2000 was the platform used for TCR repertoire sequencing. The original methods were these. Repertoire assessment relied on Simpson's diversity index, CDR3 size and DJ length profiles, and TRBV/TRBJ rearrangement plots. The most abundant DNA sequence in the deep sequencing data was defined as the immunodominant clone. CDR3 amino acid sequences were screened for sharing across subjects and compared with published repertoires and the VDJdb database. The raw public reads went through TCRdb reprocessing: fastp at Q25, MiXCR clone calling, in-frame beta chains kept. Rows with a matching CDR3 protein are joined into one entry that keeps the most common DNA and genes. The authors' filters were not applied to this entry. Counted in this sample were roughly 280,000 distinct CDR3 sequences; roughly 53% of them appeared once. Under 1.5% of the sample is held by the ten biggest clonotypes.

This TCR came from a human donor with aplastic anemia. The sample consisted of sorted CD4+, CD8+, or CD8+CD57+ T cells (not recorded which) from PBMCs. The receptor chain draws on TRBV5-1 and TRBJ2-1; TRBD2 fits 8 bases in the junction. DNA sequence: TGCGCCAGCAAGGCTGGAGCGGGGGACACTCTAAACAATGAGCAGTTCTTC. Its protein product is CASKAGAGDTLNNEQFF.